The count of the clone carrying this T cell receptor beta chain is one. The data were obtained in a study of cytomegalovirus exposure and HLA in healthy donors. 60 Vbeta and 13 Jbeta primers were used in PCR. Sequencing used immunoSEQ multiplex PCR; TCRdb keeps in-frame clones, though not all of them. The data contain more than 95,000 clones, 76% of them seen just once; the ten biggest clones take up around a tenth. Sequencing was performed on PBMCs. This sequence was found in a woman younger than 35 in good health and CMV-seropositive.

The DNA of the CDR3 is TGTGCCAGCAGTCCTGGGACAGGGGCCGGAGTTTACGAGCAGTACTTC. Translating gives CASSPGTGAGVYEQYF. The chain links TRBV9 to TRBJ2-7; TRBD1 matches at 10 bases. The CDR3 has 16 residues. The V segment lost 5 bases and the J segment 4 bases; nucleotides outside the gene matches: 12. Germline lookup yields CDR1 SGDLS and CDR2 YYNGEE.